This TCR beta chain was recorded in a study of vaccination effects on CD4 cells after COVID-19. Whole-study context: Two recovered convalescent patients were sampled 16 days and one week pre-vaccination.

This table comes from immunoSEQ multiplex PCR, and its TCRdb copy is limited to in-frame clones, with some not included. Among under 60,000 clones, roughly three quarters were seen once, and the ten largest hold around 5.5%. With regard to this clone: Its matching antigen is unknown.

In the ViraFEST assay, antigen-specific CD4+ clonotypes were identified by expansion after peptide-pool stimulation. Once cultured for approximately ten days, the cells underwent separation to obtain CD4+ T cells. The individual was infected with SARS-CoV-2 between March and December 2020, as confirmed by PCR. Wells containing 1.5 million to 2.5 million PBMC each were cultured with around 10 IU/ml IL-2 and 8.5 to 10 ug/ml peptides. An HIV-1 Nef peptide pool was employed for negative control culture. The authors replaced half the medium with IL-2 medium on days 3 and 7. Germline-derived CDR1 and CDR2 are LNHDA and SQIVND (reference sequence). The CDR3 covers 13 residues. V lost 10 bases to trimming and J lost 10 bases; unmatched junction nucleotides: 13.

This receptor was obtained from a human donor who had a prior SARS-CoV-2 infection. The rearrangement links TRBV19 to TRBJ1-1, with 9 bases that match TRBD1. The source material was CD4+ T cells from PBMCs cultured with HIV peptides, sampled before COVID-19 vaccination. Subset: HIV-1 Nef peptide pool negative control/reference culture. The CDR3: CATKRGAGQGAFF. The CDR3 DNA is TGTGCCACCAAAAGAGGAGCGGGACAGGGAGCTTTCTTT.